This T cell receptor beta chain stems from a study of blood T cells in healthy people across ages. Through a sample-barcoded 5' primer and a J-beta primer mix, a second PCR was run for roughly 7 to 12 cycles. Every sample gave at least 2.5 million paired-end reads containing CDR3. TCRdb reanalysed the 5' RACE reads using MiXCR and keeps one entry per CDR3 protein. In the table there are more than 1,400,000 distinct CDR3 sequences, roughly 40% of which are singletons. In the case of this clonotype: What it binds is not known.

J lost 0 bases, V lost 4 bases, and 12 bases had no gene match. Germline V lookup: CDR1 MNHNS, CDR2 SASEGT. This CDR3 has 19 amino acids. Broader study findings: A greater number of naive CD4+ cells and higher diversity distinguished long-lived donors from aged donors.

Donors each provided roughly 10 milliliters of peripheral blood. The sequenced sample consisted of blood. The J gene is TRBJ2-3, the V gene TRBV6-1, with 11 bases identical to TRBD2. The sequence derives from a woman between 18 and 30 years old in good health. CDR3 in amino acids: CASSAWVVGLAVSTDTQYF. For the CDR3, the DNA is TGTGCCAGCAGTGCGTGGGTAGTGGGACTAGCGGTTAGCACAGATACGCAGTATTTT.